This is a list of T cell receptor beta chains from one sample in a study of blood T cell repertoires in COVID-19. TCRdb's copy holds only in-frame clones and misses some; the assay was immunoSEQ multiplex PCR. The table includes about 57,000 clones, about four fifths detected once. The sequencing sample was made of peripheral blood. The source is a woman older than 75 with acute or convalescent COVID-19. Each CDR3 is given with its conserved first and last residue. A D gene is named only where the DNA matches it firmly. The size of a clone is reported for some rows only, either as once, few or many, or as a class for expanded clones.

size	D	V	J	CDR3	DNA
NA	NA	TRBV6-5	TRBJ1-2	CASSPRGVYGYTF	TGTGCCAGCAGTCCCCGGGGGGTCTATGGCTACACCTTC
NA	NA	TRBV7-9	TRBJ2-3	CASSDPGEPDTQYF	TGTGCCAGCAGCGACCCAGGGGAGCCAGATACGCAGTATTTT
NA	NA	TRBV5-5	TRBJ2-1	CASSRLTSGNEQFF	TGTGCCAGCAGCCGACTTACTTCTGGCAATGAGCAGTTCTTC
NA	TRBD1	TRBV6-6	TRBJ2-6	CASSPGTGQRGASGANVLTF	TGTGCCAGCAGCCCCGGGACAGGGCAACGTGGAGCCTCTGGGGCCAACGTCCTGACTTTC
NA	NA	TRBV9	TRBJ2-3	CASSVQGAEWSTDTQYF	TGTGCCAGCAGCGTACAGGGTGCGGAGTGGAGCACAGATACGCAGTATTTT
NA	NA	TRBV24-1	TRBJ2-2	CATSELYGGELFF	TGTGCCACCAGTGAACTATATGGCGGGGAGCTGTTTTTT
NA	TRBD2	TRBV18	TRBJ2-2	CASSALAGVDTGELFF	TGTGCCAGCTCAGCACTAGCGGGAGTCGACACCGGGGAGCTGTTTTTT
NA	NA	TRBV6-5	TRBJ1-2	CASSYTSMGLYGYTF	TGTGCCAGCAGTTACACGAGTATGGGCCTCTATGGCTACACCTTC
NA	TRBD2	TRBV7-9	TRBJ2-1	CASSFSGFSYNEQFF	TGTGCCAGCAGCTTTAGCGGGTTCTCCTACAATGAGCAGTTCTTC
NA	NA	TRBV9	TRBJ2-7	CASSAYSGPYEQYF	TGTGCCAGCAGCGCCTATAGCGGTCCCTACGAGCAGTACTTC
NA	TRBD2	TRBV7-9	TRBJ2-1	CASSIGTSIRNEQFF	TGTGCCAGCAGCATAGGGACTAGCATCAGGAATGAGCAGTTCTTC
NA	NA	TRBV19	TRBJ2-7	CASSVTHPYEQYF	TGTGCCAGTAGTGTGACACACCCCTACGAGCAGTACTTC
NA	NA	TRBV19	TRBJ2-1	CASKIDRSSYNEQFF	TGTGCCAGTAAGATAGACAGAAGCTCCTACAATGAGCAGTTCTTC
NA	TRBD1	TRBV19	TRBJ2-2	CASRGQGEVGELFF	TGTGCCAGTCGGGGACAGGGGGAAGTCGGGGAGCTGTTTTTT
once	NA	TRBV5-4	TRBJ2-2	CASSPSRHLGTGELFF	TGTGCCAGCAGCCCCTCCCGACATTTAGGCACCGGGGAGCTGTTTTTT
NA	TRBD1	TRBV7-3	TRBJ2-6	CASSTGGTGANVLTF	TGTGCCAGCAGCACAGGGGGAACTGGGGCCAACGTCCTGACTTTC
NA	NA	TRBV15	TRBJ2-5	CATSRDLGYQETQYF	TGTGCCACCAGCAGAGATCTGGGCTATCAAGAGACCCAGTACTTC
NA	NA	TRBV18	TRBJ1-1	CASSSNWATEAFF	TGTGCCAGCTCGTCCAATTGGGCCACTGAAGCTTTCTTT
NA	TRBD1	TRBV5-1	TRBJ1-2	CASSGGWDRTLEGGYTF	TGCGCCAGCAGCGGCGGGTGGGACAGAACCCTTGAAGGAGGCTACACCTTC
NA	NA	TRBV19	TRBJ2-2	CASRERYRAANTGELFF	TGTGCCAGTAGGGAGAGGTACAGGGCGGCGAACACCGGGGAGCTGTTTTTT
NA	NA	TRBV19	TRBJ1-4	CASSIRQAMTNEKLFF	TGTGCCAGTAGTATCCGACAGGCCATGACTAATGAAAAACTGTTTTTT
NA	TRBD1	TRBV10-3	TRBJ1-6	CAISEVQGGPHSPLHF	TGTGCCATCAGTGAGGTACAGGGGGGACCTCATTCACCCCTCCACTTT
NA	NA	TRBV5-8	TRBJ1-2	CASSPPTGTLYGYTF	TGTGCCAGCAGCCCACCCACAGGGACGCTCTATGGCTACACCTTC
NA	NA	TRBV7-6	TRBJ2-2	CASSPLPGSNTGELFF	TGTGCCAGCAGTCCACTACCGGGATCGAACACCGGGGAGCTGTTTTTT
NA	TRBD1	TRBV19	TRBJ2-1	CASSHIGQGVTYNEQFF	TGTGCCAGTAGCCACATCGGACAGGGCGTAACCTACAATGAGCAGTTCTTC
NA	TRBD2	TRBV10-2	TRBJ2-1	CASRDLAGGWNEQFF	TGCGCCAGCAGAGATCTAGCGGGGGGGTGGAATGAGCAGTTCTTC
NA	TRBD1	TRBV6-5	TRBJ1-1	CASSGQGGAFF	TGTGCCAGCAGCGGACAGGGTGGAGCTTTCTTT
NA	NA	TRBV12-3/TRBV12-4	TRBJ1-2	CASRLGGDGYTF	TGTGCCAGCCGATTAGGGGGGGATGGCTACACCTTC
few	TRBD1	TRBV7-2	TRBJ2-7	CASSLAGQQYEQYF	TGTGCCAGCAGCTTAGCGGGACAGCAATACGAGCAGTACTTC
NA	NA	TRBV19	TRBJ1-6	CASSIEPSGRNSPLHF	TGTGCCAGTAGTATAGAACCCTCGGGGAGGAATTCACCCCTCCACTTT
NA	TRBD2	TRBV12-5	TRBJ2-7	CASGLAQGGVPYEQYF	TGTGCTAGTGGTTTGGCCCAGGGAGGGGTGCCCTACGAGCAGTACTTC
NA	NA	TRBV10-1	TRBJ1-4	CASSRDLNEKLFF	TGCGCCAGCAGCCGGGATCTGAATGAAAAACTGTTTTTT
medium-sized	TRBD1	TRBV19	TRBJ1-5	CASSPWGQGPNQPQHF	TGTGCCAGTAGTCCCTGGGGACAGGGGCCCAATCAGCCCCAGCATTTT
NA	NA	TRBV28	TRBJ1-2	CATQENYGYTF	TGTGCCACACAGGAGAACTATGGCTACACCTTC
NA	TRBD2	TRBV18	TRBJ2-2	CASSPAGDPTNTGELFF	TGTGCCAGCTCACCCGCGGGAGATCCAACGAACACCGGGGAGCTGTTTTTT
NA	NA	TRBV15	TRBJ1-1	CATSRGANTEAFF	TGTGCCACCAGCAGAGGGGCGAACACTGAAGCTTTCTTT
NA	NA	TRBV6-1	TRBJ1-3	CASSERFSGNTIYF	TGTGCCAGCAGTGAGCGCTTCTCTGGAAACACCATATATTTT
NA	TRBD2	TRBV6-5	TRBJ2-1	CASTAKTSGSVAQFF	TGTGCCAGCACGGCTAAAACTAGCGGGAGTGTGGCGCAGTTCTTC
NA	TRBD1	TRBV11-2	TRBJ2-3	CASSFRTGGFLDTQYF	TGTGCCAGCAGCTTCCGGACAGGGGGCTTTTTGGATACGCAGTATTTT
few	TRBD1	TRBV6-1	TRBJ1-1	CASSEPPGRGLAEAFF	TGTGCCAGCAGTGAACCTCCTGGCAGGGGGCTCGCTGAAGCTTTCTTT
once	NA	TRBV5-6	TRBJ1-2	CASSTGLSFNYGYTF	TGTGCCAGCAGCACGGGACTGAGCTTTAACTATGGCTACACCTTC
NA	TRBD2	TRBV5-5	TRBJ2-1	CASSPGTSGRVYNEQFF	TGTGCCAGCAGCCCTGGGACTAGCGGGAGGGTCTACAATGAGCAGTTCTTC
NA	TRBD1	TRBV28	TRBJ1-2	CASRTSAGRDSSYGYTF	TGTGCCAGCAGAACCTCTGCGGGCCGGGACAGCTCCTATGGCTACACCTTC
NA	TRBD2	TRBV7-9	TRBJ2-7	CASSLAGDYYEQYF	TGTGCCAGCAGCTTAGCGGGGGACTACTACGAGCAGTACTTC
few	NA	TRBV2	TRBJ1-6	CASSWGERGSPLHF	TGTGCCAGCAGTTGGGGGGAGCGGGGCTCACCCCTCCACTTT
NA	NA	TRBV5-1	TRBJ2-1	CASSLTRDLSSEQFF	TGCGCCAGCAGCTTGACGCGGGACCTTAGCAGCGAGCAGTTCTTC
few	NA	TRBV5-1	TRBJ1-1	CASSLGQGLSMNTEAFF	TGCGCCAGCAGCTTGGGGCAGGGGCTAAGCATGAACACTGAAGCTTTCTTT
NA	TRBD1	TRBV16	TRBJ1-5	CASSQGTGHNQPQHF	TGTGCCAGCAGCCAAGGGACAGGGCACAATCAGCCCCAGCATTTT
NA	TRBD2	TRBV7-9	TRBJ2-7	CASSLSGGTGVEQYF	TGTGCCAGCAGCTTAAGCGGGGGTACCGGAGTCGAGCAGTACTTC
NA	NA	TRBV20-1	TRBJ1-3	CSGTTGNTIYF	TGCAGTGGGACAACCGGAAACACCATATATTTT
NA	TRBD1	TRBV2	TRBJ1-5	CASSPPRTGGVQPQHF	TGTGCCAGCAGTCCTCCTCGGACAGGGGGCGTACAGCCCCAGCATTTT
NA	NA	TRBV19	TRBJ2-7	CASSIAAGWFYEQYF	TGTGCCAGTAGTATAGCGGCAGGGTGGTTCTACGAGCAGTACTTC
NA	TRBD2	TRBV3-1/TRBV3-2	TRBJ2-3	CASSQETLAGGWGTDTQYF	TGTGCCAGCAGCCAAGAAACACTAGCGGGGGGTTGGGGCACAGATACGCAGTATTTT
NA	TRBD2	TRBV28	TRBJ2-2	CASSLLAGATNTGELFF	TGTGCCAGCAGTTTACTAGCGGGGGCGACGAACACCGGGGAGCTGTTTTTT
NA	TRBD1	TRBV10-2	TRBJ1-2	CASSRRQGALETF	TGCGCCAGCAGCCGACGACAGGGGGCGCTTGAAACCTTC
NA	TRBD1	TRBV6-6	TRBJ2-7	CASSYGTDNYEQYF	TGTGCCAGCAGTTATGGGACAGATAACTACGAGCAGTACTTC
NA	TRBD1	TRBV27	TRBJ1-5	CASSSQAQGVNQPQHF	TGTGCCAGCAGTTCTCAAGCACAGGGGGTAAATCAGCCCCAGCATTTT
NA	TRBD1	TRBV18	TRBJ1-1	CASSLEDRVNTEAFF	TGTGCCAGCTCACTAGAGGACAGGGTTAACACTGAAGCTTTCTTT
NA	TRBD2	TRBV27	TRBJ2-1	CASSAGLAGGSYNEQFF	TGTGCCAGCAGTGCGGGACTAGCGGGAGGGTCCTACAATGAGCAGTTCTTC